These 22 T cell receptor beta chains were all obtained from the same sample, sequenced in a study of lung T cells in sarcoidosis with Löfgren's syndrome. TCRdb fed the reads into MiXCR, producing one record per CDR3 protein. This table holds about 21,000 distinct CDR3 sequences, less than 25% found once. What was sequenced was CD4+ T cells from PBMCs. The receptors come from a human donor with sarcoidosis (Löfgren's syndrome or another form), or a control subject (not recorded which).

This clonotype rates as medium-sized (0.01 to 0.1%). This sequence joins TRBV6-5 and TRBJ2-1, with 7 bases aligning to TRBD2. Germline values: CDR1 MNHEY, CDR2 SVGAGI. Germline trimming cut 0 bases from V and 3 bases from J; bases unmatched to any gene: 14. This CDR3 contains 19 residues. CDR3 in amino acids: CASSYSLIGRLAHYNEQFF. The CDR3, as DNA: TGTGCCAGCAGTTACTCCTTAATAGGCCGACTAGCCCACTACAATGAGCAGTTCTTC.

Note on this clonotype: As the CDR3 is not closed by the conserved phenylalanine or tryptophan, this likely results from a read error. V usage is TRBV11-2 and J usage is TRBJ2-5; the D gene is possibly TRBD1 (5 bases). V was trimmed by 7 bases and J by 3 bases, leaving 12 bases between them. Germline assignment: CDR1 SGHAT and CDR2 FQNNGV. CDR3 length: 13 residues. The CDR3 bases are TGTGCCAGCAACCTGGGCAGGGAAGAGACCCAGTACCTC. Protein product: CASNLGREETQYL.

By share, this clonotype ranks as medium-sized. The gene calls are TRBV6-6 and TRBJ1-1; TRBD1 agrees at 9 bases. The CDR3 spans 16 residues. Germline-derived CDR1 and CDR2 are MNHNY and SVGAGI (reference sequence). Losses at the gene ends were 2 bases for V and 6 bases for J; bases not matched to a gene: 10. CDR3 loop: CASSYGSGTGFSEAFF. In DNA form, the CDR3 reads TGTGCCAGCAGTTACGGTTCCGGGACAGGGTTTTCTGAAGCTTTCTTT.

This clonotype was recorded a few times. Just one base apart from a much larger clone, this may be a read error. V is TRBV20-1 and J is TRBJ1-1; D uncertain. The germline V gene encodes CDR1 DFQATT and CDR2 SNEGSKA (reference sequence). This CDR3 is built from 13 residues. With 3 bases removed from V and 3 bases from J, the gap between germline ends came to 11 bases. Written as DNA, the CDR3 is TGCAGTGCTAGGGTCGGGTCTGACACTGAAGCTTTCTTT. This codes for CSARVGSDTEAFF.

Comments on this clonotype: This may stem from a read error, because a much larger clone lies one nucleotide away. The chain carries TRBV18 and TRBJ1-3, with 12 bases matching TRBD1. The CDR3 totals 18 residues. Germline CDR1 and CDR2: KGHSH and LQKENI. The CDR3 DNA reads TGTGCCAGCTCACCACTGGGACAGGGGGCGGCCTCTGGAAGCACCATATATTTT. The encoded protein is CASSPLGQGAASGSTIYF.

The chain uses TRBV11-3 and TRBJ2-3; TRBD2 is a possible D gene (5 bases). The germline V gene has CDR1 SGHNT and CDR2 YENEEA. V lost 5 bases, J lost 2 bases, and 14 bases lay in between. There are 15 residues in the CDR3. CDR3 sequence reads: CASSKRTGNTDTQYF. CDR3 nucleotides: TGTGCCAGCAGCAAAAGGACTGGGAACACAGATACGCAGTATTTT.

This clonotype was recorded at least ten times. The chain employs TRBV4-3 and TRBJ1-3; 8 bases fit TRBD1. Germline assignment: CDR1 LGHNA and CDR2 YSLEER. Trimming at V came to 5 bases and at J to 5 bases, leaving 8 bases not matched to a gene. The length of the CDR3 is 15 residues. The CDR3 loop is CASSSRQGRRNTIYF. CDR3 nucleotide sequence: TGCGCCAGCAGCTCCAGACAGGGGCGCAGAAACACCATATATTTT.

The chain carries TRBV11-2 and TRBJ2-3; 11 bases are a match to TRBD2. The germline CDR1 and CDR2 sequences are SGHAT and FQNNGV. The CDR3 has 17 amino acids. The V and J ends lost 5 bases and 6 bases, in that order; junction bases with no gene match: 13. CDR3 nucleotides: TGTGCCAGCAGCCCGCGTATAACTAGCGGGAGTGATGATACGCAGTATTTT. Translated: CASSPRITSGSDDTQYF.

The chain has TRBV5-1 and TRBJ2-7; possible D gene TRBD1, 6 bases. The germline V and J ends were trimmed by 2 bases and 4 bases, with 10 bases remaining between them. The CDR3 spans 13 residues. CDR1 and CDR2 from the germline V gene are SGHRS and YFSETQ. The CDR3 bases are TGCGCCAGCAGCTTAGTCGGACAGTACGAGCAGTACTTC. Translating gives CASSLVGQYEQYF.

This clonotype was counted at least ten times. The chain joins TRBV5-1 to TRBJ2-5, with D perhaps given as TRBD1 or TRBD2 (5 bases each). The CDR3 has 14 amino acids. V was trimmed by 4 bases and J by 5 bases, leaving 15 bases between them. From germline, CDR1 is SGHRS and CDR2 YFSETQ. CDR3 sequence (DNA): TGCGCCAGCAGCCCCTGGGACGCGAGGGAGACCCAGTACTTC. Its translation is CASSPWDARETQYF.

Notes on this clonotype: At one end, the junction sequence differs from germline, possibly due to a read error. The chain joins TRBV6-9 to TRBJ1-1; no clear D. This CDR3 has 14 residues. In germline, CDR1 is MNHGY, CDR2 SVAAGI. CDR3 sequence reads: CASSYVDMNTETFF. CDR3 in DNA: TGTGCCAGCAGTTACGTGGATATGAACACTGAAACTTTCTTT.

A note on this clonotype: A read error is possible here, since a much larger clone lies one base away. The conserved phenylalanine or tryptophan is not found at the CDR3 terminus, so this likely reflects a read error. The gene calls are TRBV4-3 and TRBJ2-1; TRBD2 is a possible D gene (6 bases). The V gene's germline CDR1 is LGHNA and CDR2 YSLEER. V was clipped by 0 bases and J by 8 bases, with 14 bases between them. The CDR3 has 15 amino acids. The CDR3, as DNA: TGCGCCAGCAGCCAAGATAGGCTAGCGTTCGATGAGCAGTTCCTC. As protein: CASSQDRLAFDEQFL.

This clonotype showed up many times. This chain uses TRBV28 with TRBJ2-3, with TRBD1 matching 9 bases. The CDR3 runs to 16 residues. The V gene's germline CDR1 is MDHEN and CDR2 SYDVKM. Trimming cost V 5 bases and J 5 bases; bases outside gene matches: 11. The CDR3 DNA reads TGTGCCAGCAGTGCCGGCCGGGACAGGGACTTAGATACGCAGTATTTT. The encoded protein is CASSAGRDRDLDTQYF.

In its sample, this clonotype was seen many times. This chain links TRBV28 with TRBJ2-1; no reliable D call. There are 12 residues in the CDR3. Germline V gives CDR1 MDHEN, CDR2 SYDVKM. V gave up 1 base and J gave up 4 bases, with 2 bases separating them. The CDR3 spells CASSLSYNEQFF. CDR3 nucleotide sequence: TGTGCCAGCAGTTTATCGTACAATGAGCAGTTCTTC.

This clonotype is medium-sized (0.01 to 0.1%) within its sample. The missing conserved phenylalanine or tryptophan at the end of this CDR3 makes a read error likely. This chain joins TRBV6-1 and TRBJ2-5; D possibly matches TRBD1 or TRBD2 (6 bases each). CDR1 and CDR2 from the germline V gene are MNHNS and SASEGT. The CDR3 totals 12 residues. Between the trimmed V and J ends, which lost 6 bases and 5 bases, there was a span of 10 bases. This chain's CDR3 is CASSRGLETQYL. In DNA, the CDR3 is TGTGCCAGCAGCCGGGGGCTGGAGACCCAGTACCTC.

Of note for this clonotype: This may arise from a read error, as a much more abundant clone is one base away. The V and J genes are TRBV12-3 or TRBV12-4 and TRBJ2-1; D is unresolved. The length of the CDR3 is 12 residues. V lost 5 bases, J lost 9 bases, and 11 bases lay in between. CDR3 DNA sequence: TGTGCCAGCAGTGCCTCTAGGCTTGAGCAGTTCTTC. Its translation is CASSASRLEQFF.

Judged by abundance, this clonotype is medium-sized. CDR3 amino acids: CASSLSSGGVRAQHF. For the CDR3, the DNA is TGTGCCAGCAGTTTATCCTCCGGAGGAGTAAGAGCCCAGCATTTT. The chain combines TRBV28 with TRBJ1-5; D is uncertain. CDR1 and CDR2 from the germline V gene are MDHEN and SYDVKM. Trimming cost V 1 base and J 11 bases, with 18 bases left between them. This CDR3 spans 15 amino acids. Full variable domain (missing parts from reference TRBV28 and TRBJ1-5): DVKVTQSSRYLVKRTGEKVFLECVQDMDHENMFWYRQDPGLGLRLIYFSYDVKMKEKGDIPEGYSVSREKKERFSLILESASTNQTSMYLCASSLSSGGVRAQHFGDGTRLSIL.

This clonotype was recorded at least ten times. The chain recombines TRBV12-3 or TRBV12-4 with TRBJ2-3; no definite D call. This CDR3 has 17 residues. Trimming took 3 bases from V and 1 from J, leaving 17 bases between them. CDR3 DNA sequence: TGTGCCAGCAGTTTCTCGAAATCCGGGCTCCGCACAGATACGCAGTATTTT. This gives the protein CASSFSKSGLRTDTQYF.

This clonotype has a count of ten or more. This chain uses TRBV4-2 with TRBJ1-5; D is uncertain. There are 14 residues in the CDR3. In germline, CDR1 is LGHNA, CDR2 YNFKEQ. Trimming cost V 0 bases and J 3 bases, with 6 bases left between them. The CDR3 sequence is CASSQDTYNQPQHF. In DNA, the CDR3 is TGTGCCAGCAGCCAAGACACCTACAATCAGCCCCAGCATTTT.

This clonotype was observed a single time. The V and J genes are TRBV20-1 and TRBJ1-4; 11 bases agree with TRBD1. CDR1 DFQATT and CDR2 SNEGSKA come from the germline V gene (reference sequence). CDR3 length: 15 amino acids. The CDR3 loop is CGVTTPGQGAEKLFF. For the CDR3, the DNA is TGCGGTGTTACAACTCCCGGACAGGGGGCTGAAAAACTGTTTTTT.

This clonotype was counted at least ten times. The chain joins TRBV3-1 to TRBJ2-7, with D unclear. Germline loops: CDR1 LGHDT, CDR2 YNNKEL (reference sequence). There are 14 residues in the CDR3. V was pared by 0 bases and J by 1 base, with 7 bases between. The CDR3, as DNA: TGTGCCAGCAGCCAAGAAGACCGGTCCTACGAGCAGTACTTC. As protein: CASSQEDRSYEQYF.

This clonotype came up many times. The V gene is TRBV4-3, the J gene TRBJ1-2; 8 nucleotides agree with TRBD1. After removal of 2 bases from V and 7 bases from J, the junction contained 9 bases not matched to a gene. The CDR3 loop spans 15 amino acids. The germline CDR1 and CDR2 sequences are LGHNA and YSLEER. The chain's CDR3 is CASSQSRDRKSGYTF. CDR3 sequence (DNA): TGCGCCAGCAGCCAATCCCGGGACAGGAAAAGTGGCTACACCTTC.